This T cell receptor beta chain derives from a study of T cells after yellow fever vaccination (dated by TCRdb to about 2019). Background for the entire study: Libraries from fractions with low cell numbers were prepared with the SMART-Seq v4 Ultra Low Input RNA kit. To follow T-cell clones before and after both primary and booster YFV17D yellow fever vaccination, bulk TCR alpha and beta repertoires underwent longitudinal sequencing. Two healthy male donors, one aged 18 to 30 and one aged 30 to 40 years, were included in the cohort. Blood samples were taken at several timepoints before and after primary and secondary immunization, and bulk PBMC replicates and cell subsets were isolated. Broader findings and caveats from the paper: FACS-sorted repertoires could contain abundant contaminating clonotypes from the bulk population, so computational filtering was required. A small share of clonotypes was detected in both CD4 and CD8 compartments, with the overlap likely arising from convergent recombination. Because the study included only a couple of donors, the extent to which the findings can be generalized is limited. The secondary T-cell response was weaker than the primary response but faster, peaking on day 5 instead of day 15. After the booster, most of the clones that had expanded following primary vaccination were detected again (approximately 95% of CD4 and around 90% of CD8), which suggests that memory was broadly maintained.

Trimming removed 3 bases from V and 7 bases from J, leaving 4 bases between the germline ends. The CDR3 goes from the cysteine to the phenylalanine over 11 residues. The kept DNA is CDR3 alone, 33 bases in frame from the first base. TCRdb records Illumina NovaSeq 6000 as the sequencer. TCR cDNA was synthesized by 5'RACE template switching, through which a universal primer site and unique molecular identifiers were introduced. cDNA synthesis was primed from both the TCR alpha and TCR beta constant segments. Libraries were amplified in two PCR steps, with sample barcodes and sequencing adapters added in the second step. Sequencing of the libraries was done on either Illumina HiSeq 2500 (2x100 bp) or NovaSeq (2x150 bp). For the original study's pipeline: Reads were demultiplexed and collapsed into UMI consensus sequences with MIGEC, and V(D)J alignment was performed with MiXCR. Using edgeR on replicate PBMC samples, clonotypes were called vaccine-responding if FDR was below 0.01 and the log2 fold change was above 5 up to day 15. CD4 or CD8 identity was assigned to each bulk clonotype according to whether the clonotype was present at higher abundance in the sequenced CD4 repertoire or the sequenced CD8 repertoire. The raw public reads went through TCRdb reprocessing: fastp at Q25, MiXCR clone calling, in-frame beta chains kept. CDR3 protein sequences are deduplicated, and each keeps its most common genes and DNA. These V and J calls derive from TCRdb rather than the authors' analysis. The sample yields some 420,000 distinct CDR3 sequences; 18% were counted once. About 18% of the sample is held by the ten biggest clonotypes.

This sample's treatment or condition label indicates: live attenuated yellow fever vaccine strain. Two biological replicates of bulk PBMCs were collected at each blood-draw timepoint. PBMCs were isolated from peripheral blood using a standard Ficoll-Paque protocol. RNA was extracted with TriZol from bulk PBMCs, CD4 and CD8 fractions, and dextramer-positive and dextramer-negative fractions. This clonotype was seen only a few times. Which antigen it targets is not known. One base away there is no much larger clone; base qualities are not given. This TCR derives from a man aged 18-30 years who received the YFV17D yellow fever vaccine. The chain joins TRBV5-3 to TRBJ2-2; the D gene identity is not certain. TRBV5-3 is an ORF, and what it does is uncertain. Material: PBMCs, obtained before the yellow fever booster vaccination. The CDR3: CARSYNGELFF. The DNA sequence is given as TGTGCCAGAAGCTACAACGGGGAGCTGTTTTTT.